This T cell receptor beta chain derives from a study of graft-versus-host responses after intestinal transplantation. Study-wide results and limits: The highest levels of circulating GvH clones went along with early declines in HvG clones after transplant. Individuals carrying graft-donor T cell macrochimerism showed high graft-versus-host to host-versus-graft clonal ratios in allografts.

Method: immunoSEQ multiplex PCR; TCRdb's copy keeps in-frame clones and lacks some. The sample gives about 97,000 clones, approximately 90% of which show up once; around 16% is in the top ten. With regard to this clone: Antigen unknown.

The specimen comprised PBMCs, sampled roughly 450 days after intestinal transplant. This TCR was recovered from a human patient who received an intestinal transplant, so some T cells may come from the graft donor.

DNA of the CDR3: TGTGCTAGTGGTTTGAATGGTTTCACCCAGTACTTC. Translating it yields CASGLNGFTQYF. The rearrangement joins TRBV12-5 to TRBJ2-5; D uncertain. Germline V lookup: CDR1 LGHNT, CDR2 FRNRAP. The CDR3 sequence is 12 residues long. Trimming stripped 2 bases from V and 8 bases from J, with 9 bases between.